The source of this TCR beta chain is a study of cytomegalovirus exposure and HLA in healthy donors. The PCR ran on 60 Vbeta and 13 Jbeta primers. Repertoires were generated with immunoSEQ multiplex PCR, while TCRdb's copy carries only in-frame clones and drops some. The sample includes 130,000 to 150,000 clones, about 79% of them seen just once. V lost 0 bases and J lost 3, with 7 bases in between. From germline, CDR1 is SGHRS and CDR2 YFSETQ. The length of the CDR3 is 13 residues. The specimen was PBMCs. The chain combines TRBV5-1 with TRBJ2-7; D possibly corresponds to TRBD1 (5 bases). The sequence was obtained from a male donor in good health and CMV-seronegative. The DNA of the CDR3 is TGCGCCAGCAGCTTGGGGGGCCTCTACGAGCAGTACTTC. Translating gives CASSLGGLYEQYF.